This TCR beta chain was captured in a study of T-cell reconstitution after alpha-beta-depleted transplantation in children. Study findings and constraints: Where some patients showed high TCRbeta diversity at day 60, it came from recipient T cells and thymic progenitors that had survived. From newly produced T cells came most of the T-cell counts and diversity one year after transplant.

V lost 2 bases and J 7 bases, leaving 15 bases between the germline ends. The CDR3 sequence is 15 residues long. Germline lookup yields CDR1 SGHTA and CDR2 FQGTGA. Unique molecular identifiers tagged the TCRbeta library. TCRdb reprocessed the PCR reads via MiXCR and lists one record per CDR3 protein. Of approximately 9,000 distinct CDR3 sequences detected, roughly 18% appear once; the ten largest clones hold around 90%. A remark on this clonotype: The target antigen is unknown.

The source material was PBMCs, mostly from graft donor cells, sampled 60 days after TCRalphabeta/CD19-depleted stem cell transplant. V is TRBV7-3 and J is TRBJ2-1, with D perhaps matching TRBD2 (5 bases). The receptor was isolated from a girl less than two years old who had a stem cell transplant for combined immunodeficiency, so the T cells may come from the graft donor. This chain's CDR3 is CASSLRRVSGNEQFF. Here the CDR3 DNA reads TGTGCCAGCAGCTTACGTCGCGTGTCGGGGAATGAGCAGTTCTTC.